What follows are 24 T cell receptor beta chains derived from one specimen sequenced in a study of blood T cell repertoires in COVID-19. Sequencing used immunoSEQ multiplex PCR; TCRdb keeps in-frame clones, though not all of them. The data contain about 160,000 clones, more than 75% of them seen just once; the ten biggest clones take up roughly 0.53%. The sample was peripheral blood. Receptors originate from a man aged 55 to 70 with COVID-19, enrolled during active disease.

The chain links TRBV10-3 to TRBJ1-1; 7 bases agree with TRBD1. In germline, CDR1 is ENHRY, CDR2 SYGVKD. This CDR3 is built from 14 residues. Unmatched junction bases numbered 6, after V lost 6 bases and J lost 2 bases. CDR3: CAIRRDSLNTEAFF. The CDR3 region has the DNA TGTGCCATCAGAAGGGACAGCCTTAACACTGAAGCTTTCTTT.

V gene TRBV4-2 combines with J gene TRBJ1-5, with D tentatively TRBD1 (5 bases). The CDR3 covers 16 residues. The germline V and J ends were trimmed by 3 bases and 1 base, with 13 bases remaining between them. CDR1 is LGHNA and CDR2 is YNFKEQ in the germline V gene. The DNA for the CDR3 is TGTGCCAGCAGCCAGGACAACACGAGGAGCAATCAGCCCCAGCATTTT. Translating gives CASSQDNTRSNQPQHF.

CDR3 DNA sequence: TGCGCCAGCAGTTCACAGGGGGGCGTTCTGGTTAGTGGAGGCTACACCTTC. Translation gives CASSSQGGVLVSGGYTF. This rearrangement joins TRBV5-1 to TRBJ1-2, with 8 bases matching TRBD1. V lost 5 bases and J lost 8; bases outside the gene matches: 20. CDR3 size: 17 residues. Germline V gene lookup returns CDR1 SGHRS and CDR2 YFSETQ.

This clone has only one observation. The chain links TRBV19 to TRBJ1-2, with D maybe TRBD1 (5 bases). The CDR3 length is 17 residues. V was cut by 2 bases and J by 0 bases, with 16 bases left in between. Germline CDR1 is LNHDA and CDR2 is SQIVND (reference sequence). CDR3 bases: TGTGCCAGTAGTATACCCGACAGAAAAGGAGCTAACTATGGCTACACCTTC. Translation: CASSIPDRKGANYGYTF.

This chain uses TRBV5-6 with TRBJ2-7; 9 bases align to TRBD1. CDR3 length: 15 amino acids. Germline CDR1 SGHDT, CDR2 YYEEEE. Unmatched junction bases numbered 6, after V lost 5 bases and J lost 0 bases. The CDR3 is CASSGDRVPSYEQYF. CDR3 DNA sequence: TGTGCCAGCAGTGGGGACAGGGTACCCTCCTACGAGCAGTACTTC.

This chain links TRBV6-2 or TRBV6-3 with TRBJ1-5; no clear D gene. Germline V gives CDR1 MNHEY, CDR2 SVGEGT. The V and J ends lost 3 bases and 0 bases respectively, with 3 bases between them. The CDR3 has 13 residues. CDR3 sequence: CASSYISNQPQHF. The CDR3 coding sequence is TGTGCCAGCAGTTATATTAGCAATCAGCCCCAGCATTTT.

This chain links TRBV29-1 with TRBJ1-1; perhaps TRBD1 as D (6 bases). With 7 bases removed from V and 1 base from J, the gap between germline ends came to 13 bases. Per the germline V gene, CDR1 is SQVTM and CDR2 is ANQGSEA. The CDR3 runs 13 residues. Written as DNA, the CDR3 is TGCAGCGGTCAGGGGATGGGGAACACTGAAGCTTTCTTT. As protein: CSGQGMGNTEAFF.

For the CDR3, the DNA is TGTGCCAGCAGCCAATTGACAGGGCTTGTAGCTTTCTTT. This sequence encodes CASSQLTGLVAFF. The V call is TRBV14, the J call TRBJ1-1; 7 positions agree with TRBD1. The V gene's germline CDR1 is SGHDN and CDR2 FVKESK. The CDR3 contains 13 residues. With 2 bases clipped from V and 10 bases from J, the junction kept 7 bases outside the gene matches.

The chain's CDR3 is CASSPGNQPQHF. The DNA of the CDR3 is TGTGCCAGCAGTCCGGGGAATCAGCCCCAGCATTTT. The chain recombines TRBV6-5 with TRBJ1-5; D call uncertain. V was trimmed by 5 bases and J by 4 bases, leaving 6 bases between them. This CDR3 region has 12 residues. Germline V CDR1 and CDR2: MNHEY, SVGAGI.

CDR3 residues: CASSIAGATEAFF. The CDR3 nucleotides read TGTGCCAGTAGTATAGCAGGGGCAACTGAAGCTTTCTTT. The V call is TRBV19, the J call TRBJ1-1; weak D call: TRBD1 (6 bases). V dropped 1 base and J dropped 5 bases, with 8 bases sitting between them. The CDR3 is made up of 13 amino acids. From germline, CDR1 is LNHDA and CDR2 SQIVND (reference sequence).

Written as DNA, the CDR3 is TGTGCCAGCAGCCGTGGAGCCTATAATTCACCCCTCCACTTT. Translating gives CASSRGAYNSPLHF. The chain links TRBV3-1 (or the pseudogene TRBV3-2) to TRBJ1-6; D is uncertain. The CDR3 consists of 14 residues. In germline, CDR1 is LGHDT, CDR2 YNNKEL (reference sequence). With 4 bases removed from V and 2 bases from J, the gap between germline ends came to 6 bases.

The chain has TRBV9 and TRBJ2-1, with 12 bases aligning to TRBD2. The germline gives CDR1 SGDLS, CDR2 YYNGEE. The CDR3 has 16 amino acids. The ends lost 0 bases at V and 9 bases at J; junction bases unmatched: 7. The CDR3 bases are TGTGCCAGCAGCGTAGCCGCTAGCGGGGGGGCCCCTGAGCAGTTCTTC. Its protein product is CASSVAASGGAPEQFF.

The rearrangement links TRBV10-3 to TRBJ2-7, with TRBD2 identical over 7 bases. The CDR3 is 13 amino acids. V lost 4 bases, J lost 5 bases, and 5 bases stayed unmatched. Germline CDR1 is ENHRY and CDR2 is SYGVKD. The CDR3 is CAISVGGLNEQYF. In nucleotides, the CDR3 is TGTGCCATCAGTGTCGGGGGACTAAACGAGCAGTACTTC.

The chain carries TRBV5-5 and TRBJ1-1; possible D gene TRBD1, 5 bases. The CDR3 consists of 15 residues. Per the germline V gene, CDR1 is SGHKS and CDR2 is YYEKEE (reference sequence). The germline V and J ends were trimmed by 4 bases and 0 bases, with 13 bases remaining between them. CDR3 in amino acids: CASSPGAGMNTEAFF. The CDR3 coding sequence is TGTGCCAGCAGCCCCGGCGCAGGGATGAACACTGAAGCTTTCTTT.

This clone was seen only once. This chain links TRBV7-6 with TRBJ2-3; 10 bases align to TRBD2. CDR1 and CDR2 from the germline V gene are SGHVS and FNYEAQ. The CDR3 covers 15 residues. V dropped 5 bases and J dropped 2; count of bases not matched to a gene: 4. CDR3 coding DNA: TGTGCCAGCAGCCTGGGACTAGCGCACACAGATACGCAGTATTTT. Residues: CASSLGLAHTDTQYF.

The V call is TRBV4-2, the J call TRBJ2-1; 12 positions match TRBD2. The CDR3 spans 17 residues. Germline lookup yields CDR1 LGHNA and CDR2 YNFKEQ. The J segment lost 8 bases and the V segment lost 1 base, leaving 9 bases of the junction unmatched. This chain's CDR3 is CASSQGLATSGSDEQFF. CDR3 sequence (DNA): TGTGCCAGCAGCCAAGGGTTGGCGACTAGCGGGAGTGATGAGCAGTTCTTC.

This clone occurred a few times. This sequence joins TRBV19 and TRBJ2-1, with D perhaps TRBD1 (6 bases). This CDR3 spans 14 amino acids. V gave up 2 bases and J gave up 6 bases, with 11 bases separating them. Per the germline V gene, CDR1 is LNHDA and CDR2 is SQIVND (reference sequence). The CDR3 loop is CASSISRDINEQFF. CDR3 DNA sequence: TGTGCCAGTAGTATAAGCCGGGACATCAATGAGCAGTTCTTC.

V is TRBV7-9 and J is TRBJ1-1; weak D call: TRBD1 (6 bases). V lost 5 bases and J 4 bases, leaving 20 bases between the germline ends. There are 16 residues in the CDR3. The germline V gene encodes CDR1 SEHNR and CDR2 FQNEAQ (reference sequence). This CDR3 reads CASSLGTSGTGTEAFF. CDR3 nucleotide sequence: TGTGCCAGCAGCCTTGGGACAAGTGGAACGGGCACTGAAGCTTTCTTT.

The rearrangement links TRBV24-1 to TRBJ2-1; TRBD2 matches 14 bases. V shed 10 bases and J 8 bases; nucleotides not matched to a gene: 6. Per germline, CDR1 KGHDR and CDR2 SFDVKD. The CDR3 extends over 14 amino acids. The CDR3 nucleotides read TGTGCCACAAGGACTAGCGGGAGGACCGATGAGCAGTTCTTC. This translates into CATRTSGRTDEQFF.

This chain connects TRBV7-2 to TRBJ2-5, with TRBD2 matching 7 bases. The V segment lost 3 bases and the J segment 3 bases; nucleotides outside the gene matches: 7. CDR1 and CDR2 (germline): SGHTA, FQGNSA. This CDR3 is built from 15 residues. CDR3 region: CASSFTRLAEETQYF. CDR3 DNA: TGTGCCAGCAGCTTTACAAGGCTAGCGGAAGAGACCCAGTACTTC.

The genes are TRBV27 and TRBJ1-1; 10 bases are shared with TRBD1. The germline CDR1 and CDR2 sequences are MNHEY and SMNVEV (reference sequence). Trimming cost V 3 bases and J 5 bases; bases outside gene matches: 9. CDR3 size: 16 residues. The CDR3 region is CASSFLYGTGETEAFF. The CDR3 nucleotides are TGTGCCAGCAGTTTCCTATATGGGACAGGGGAAACTGAAGCTTTCTTT.

V and J are TRBV7-2 and TRBJ1-3; D unresolved. The CDR3 is 15 amino acids. Germline assignment: CDR1 SGHTA and CDR2 FQGNSA. V was cut by 3 bases and J by 4 bases, with 13 bases left in between. As DNA, the CDR3 is TGTGCCAGCAGCTTGAGGGTATCGGCCGGAAACACCATATATTTT. Amino acid sequence: CASSLRVSAGNTIYF.

This CDR3 reads CASSRTGFEQYF. The CDR3, as DNA: TGTGCCAGCAGCAGGACAGGGTTCGAACAGTACTTC. This rearrangement joins TRBV27 to TRBJ2-7, with 8 bases matching TRBD1. The germline V gene encodes CDR1 MNHEY and CDR2 SMNVEV (reference sequence). This CDR3 has 12 residues. The ends lost 6 bases at V and 10 bases at J; junction bases unmatched: 8.

The rearrangement uses TRBV7-8 and TRBJ1-2; maybe TRBD1 (5 bases). Germline CDR1 and CDR2: SGHVS and FQNEAQ. The CDR3 runs to 16 residues. Trimming shortened V by 2 bases and J by 6 bases, and 19 bases separated the two germline ends. CDR3 sequence (DNA): TGTGCCAGCAGCTTAATTGGGCCTGGGGGGAAGGATGGCTACACCTTC. Amino acids: CASSLIGPGGKDGYTF.